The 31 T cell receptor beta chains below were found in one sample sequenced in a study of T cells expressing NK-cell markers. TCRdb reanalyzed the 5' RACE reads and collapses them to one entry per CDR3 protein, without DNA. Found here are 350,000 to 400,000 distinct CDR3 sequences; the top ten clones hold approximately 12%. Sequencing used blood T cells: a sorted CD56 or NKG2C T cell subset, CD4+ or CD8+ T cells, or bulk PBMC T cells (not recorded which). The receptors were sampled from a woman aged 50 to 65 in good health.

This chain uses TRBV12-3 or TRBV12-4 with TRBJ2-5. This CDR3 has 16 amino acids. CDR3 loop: CASCVTTSGEKETQYF.

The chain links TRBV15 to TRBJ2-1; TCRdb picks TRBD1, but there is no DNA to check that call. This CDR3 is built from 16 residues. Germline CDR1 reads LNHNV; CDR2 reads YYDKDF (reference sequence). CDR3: CATSMGQPNQYNEQFF.

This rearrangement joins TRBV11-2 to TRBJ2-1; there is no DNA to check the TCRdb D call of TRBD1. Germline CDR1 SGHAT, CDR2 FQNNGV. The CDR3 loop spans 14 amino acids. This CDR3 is CASRTGTGVNEQFF.

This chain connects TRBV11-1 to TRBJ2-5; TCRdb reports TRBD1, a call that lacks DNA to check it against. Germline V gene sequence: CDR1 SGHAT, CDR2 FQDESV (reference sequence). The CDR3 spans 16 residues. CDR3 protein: CASSLIVRGRGETQYF. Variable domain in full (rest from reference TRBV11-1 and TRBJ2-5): EAEVAQSPRYKITEKSQAVAFWCDPISGHATLYWYRQILGQGPELLVQFQDESVVDDSQLPKDRFSAERLKGVDSTLKIQPAELGDSAMYLCASSLIVRGRGETQYFGPGTRLLVL.

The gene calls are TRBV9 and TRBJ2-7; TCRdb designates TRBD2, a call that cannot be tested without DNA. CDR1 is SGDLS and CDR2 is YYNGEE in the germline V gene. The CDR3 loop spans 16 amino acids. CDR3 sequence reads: CASSVEETSGTYEQYF.

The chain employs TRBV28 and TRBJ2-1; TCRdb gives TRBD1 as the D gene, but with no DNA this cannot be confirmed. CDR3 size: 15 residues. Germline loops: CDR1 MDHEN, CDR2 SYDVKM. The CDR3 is CASSSTGQIYNEQFF.

This CDR3 reads CASSLVLAAEQFF. The V and J genes are TRBV7-2 and TRBJ2-1. CDR1 is SGHTA and CDR2 is FQGNSA in the germline V gene. The CDR3 is 13 residues long.

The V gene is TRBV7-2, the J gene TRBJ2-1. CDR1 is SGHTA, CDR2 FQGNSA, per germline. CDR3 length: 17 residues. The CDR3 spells CASSLAGSSSSYNEQFF. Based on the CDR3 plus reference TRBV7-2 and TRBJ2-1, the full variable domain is GAGVSQSPSNKVTEKGKDVELRCDPISGHTALYWYRQSLGQGLEFLIYFQGNSAPDKSGLPSDRFSAERTGGSVSTLTIQRTQQEDSAVYLCASSLAGSSSSYNEQFFGPGTRLTVL.

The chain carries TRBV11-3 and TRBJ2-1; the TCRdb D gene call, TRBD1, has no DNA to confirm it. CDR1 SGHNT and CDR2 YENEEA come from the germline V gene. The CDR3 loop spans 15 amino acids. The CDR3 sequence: CASSPAWGLDNEQFF.

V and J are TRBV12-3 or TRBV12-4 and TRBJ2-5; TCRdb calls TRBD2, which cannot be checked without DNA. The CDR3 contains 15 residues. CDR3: CASSYDGLARETQYF.

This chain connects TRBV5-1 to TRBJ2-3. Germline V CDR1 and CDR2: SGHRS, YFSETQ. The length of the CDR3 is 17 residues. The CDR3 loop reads CASRETLFGSSTDTQYF.

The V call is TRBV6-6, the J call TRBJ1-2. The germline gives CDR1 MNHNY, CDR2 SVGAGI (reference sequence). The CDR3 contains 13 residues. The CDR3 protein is CASSYAANYGYTF.

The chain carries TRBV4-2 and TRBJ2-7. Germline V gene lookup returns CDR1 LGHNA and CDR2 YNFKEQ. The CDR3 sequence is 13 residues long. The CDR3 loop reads CASSQESGYEQYF.

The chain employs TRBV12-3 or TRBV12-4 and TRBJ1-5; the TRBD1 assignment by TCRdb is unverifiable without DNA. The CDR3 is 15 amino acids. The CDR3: CASSFAGGRNQPQHF.

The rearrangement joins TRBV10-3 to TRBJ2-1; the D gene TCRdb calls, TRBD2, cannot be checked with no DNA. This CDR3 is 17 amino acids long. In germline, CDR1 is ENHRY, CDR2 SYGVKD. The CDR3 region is CAISESLLLAGVYEQFF.

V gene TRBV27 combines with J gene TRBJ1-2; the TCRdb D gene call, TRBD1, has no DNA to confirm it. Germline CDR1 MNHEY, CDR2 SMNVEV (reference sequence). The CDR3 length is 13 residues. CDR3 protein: CASMGTANYGYTF.

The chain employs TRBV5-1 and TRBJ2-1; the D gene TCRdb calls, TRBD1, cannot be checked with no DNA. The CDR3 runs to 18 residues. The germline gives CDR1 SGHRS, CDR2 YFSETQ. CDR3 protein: CASSLASIGTPGLDEQFF.

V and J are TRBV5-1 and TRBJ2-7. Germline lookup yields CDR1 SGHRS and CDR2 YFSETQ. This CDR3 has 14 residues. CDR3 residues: CASSGNVGSYEQYF.

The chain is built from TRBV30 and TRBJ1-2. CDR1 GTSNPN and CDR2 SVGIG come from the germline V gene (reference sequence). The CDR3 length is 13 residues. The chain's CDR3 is CAWSGGGSNGYTF. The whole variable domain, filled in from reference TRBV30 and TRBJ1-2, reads SQTIHQWPATLVQPVGSPLSLECTVEGTSNPNLYWYRQAAGRGLQLLFYSVGIGQISSEVPQNLSASRPQDRQFILSSKKLLLSDSGFYLCAWSGGGSNGYTFGSGTRLTVV.

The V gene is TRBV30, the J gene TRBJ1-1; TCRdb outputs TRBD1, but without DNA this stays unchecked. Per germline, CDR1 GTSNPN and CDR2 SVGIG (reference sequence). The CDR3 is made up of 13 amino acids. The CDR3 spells CAHSGTGETEAFF.

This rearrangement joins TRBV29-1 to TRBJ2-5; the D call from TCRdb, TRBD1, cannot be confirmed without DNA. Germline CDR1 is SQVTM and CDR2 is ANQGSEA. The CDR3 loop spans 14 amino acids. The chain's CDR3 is CSVRSWDPRGTQYF.

The CDR3 region is CASHRTSGSQTGELFF. The chain has TRBV6-2 or TRBV6-3 and TRBJ2-2; TCRdb names TRBD2, which stays unverified in the absence of DNA. The germline gives CDR1 MNHEY, CDR2 SVGEGT. The CDR3 length is 16 residues.

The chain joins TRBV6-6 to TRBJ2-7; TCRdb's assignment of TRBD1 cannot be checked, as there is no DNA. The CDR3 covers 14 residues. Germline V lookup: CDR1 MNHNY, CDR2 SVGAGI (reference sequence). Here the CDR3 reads CASSTTGGRYEQYF.

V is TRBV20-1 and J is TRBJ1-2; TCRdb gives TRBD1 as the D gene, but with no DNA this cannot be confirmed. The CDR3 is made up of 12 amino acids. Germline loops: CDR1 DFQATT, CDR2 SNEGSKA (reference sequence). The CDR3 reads CSAKGVLYGYTF.

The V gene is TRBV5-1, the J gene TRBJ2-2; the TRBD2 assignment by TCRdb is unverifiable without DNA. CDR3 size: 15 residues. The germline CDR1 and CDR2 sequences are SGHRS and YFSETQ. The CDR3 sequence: CASSATSASTGELFF. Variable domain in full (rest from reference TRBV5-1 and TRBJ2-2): KAGVTQTPRYLIKTRGQQVTLSCSPISGHRSVSWYQQTPGQGLQFLFEYFSETQRNKGNFPGRFSGRQFSNSRSEMNVSTLELGDSALYLCASSATSASTGELFFGEGSRLTVL.

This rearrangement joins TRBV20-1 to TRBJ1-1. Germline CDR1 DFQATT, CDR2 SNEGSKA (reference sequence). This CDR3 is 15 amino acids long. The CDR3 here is CSARDSDGLNTEAFF.

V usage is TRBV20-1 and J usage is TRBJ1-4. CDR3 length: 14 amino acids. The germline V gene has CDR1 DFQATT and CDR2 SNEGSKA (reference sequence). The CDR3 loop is CSAGEDATNEKLFF.

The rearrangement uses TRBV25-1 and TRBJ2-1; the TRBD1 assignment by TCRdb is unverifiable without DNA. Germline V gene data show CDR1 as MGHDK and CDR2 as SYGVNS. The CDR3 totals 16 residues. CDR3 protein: CASSELGRGAANEQFF.

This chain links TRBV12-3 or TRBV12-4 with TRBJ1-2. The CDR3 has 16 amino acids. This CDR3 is CASSVEITMRVYGYTF.

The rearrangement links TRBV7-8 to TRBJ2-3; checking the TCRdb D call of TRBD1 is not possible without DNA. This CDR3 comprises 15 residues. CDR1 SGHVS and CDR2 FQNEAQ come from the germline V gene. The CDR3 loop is CASSQNRGTTDTQYF.

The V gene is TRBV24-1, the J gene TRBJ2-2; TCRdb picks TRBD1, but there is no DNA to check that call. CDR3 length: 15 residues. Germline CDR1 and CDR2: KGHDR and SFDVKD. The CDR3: CATRSTGGASGELFF.